This T cell receptor (beta chain) originates from a study of cytomegalovirus exposure and HLA in healthy donors. Findings of the study overall: CMV serostatus was the sole immune exposure information available.

Note on this clone: Its cognate antigen is unknown.

A multiplex PCR was run with 60 Vbeta primers and 13 Jbeta primers. Sequencing used immunoSEQ multiplex PCR; TCRdb keeps in-frame clones, though not all of them. This repertoire includes roughly 60,000 clones. The CDR3 has 17 amino acids. The germline V gene encodes CDR1 MDHEN and CDR2 SYDVKM. V shed 6 bases and J shed 7 bases, with 24 bases lying between them. Sequencing input: PBMCs. V usage is TRBV28 and J usage is TRBJ2-2, with D possibly being TRBD1 (5 bases). The receptor comes from a woman aged 18 to 35 in good health and CMV-seronegative. CDR3 DNA: TGTGCCAGCAGAGACAAATCAGGGTTCTTATACCACGGGGAGCTGTTTTTT. The encoded protein is CASRDKSGFLYHGELFF.